The TCR beta chain described here comes from a study of tumor and adjacent non-tumor tissue in lung cancer. At the level of the study: The patients, around 9 men and roughly 5 women, were about 31 to 76 with stage I to III disease.

The template was RNA from unsorted bulk tissue. Regarding this clonotype: At one of its ends the junction is not consistent with the germline gene, which may arise from a read error.

This CDR3 contains 15 residues. Germline values: CDR1 MRHNA, CDR2 SNTAGT. A modified ARM-PCR protocol with three rounds of nested PCR amplified TCRbeta. TCRdb itself ran the multiplex PCR reads through MiXCR, one entry per CDR3 protein. The data hold 65,000 to 95,000 distinct CDR3 sequences, with 75% to 90% observed a single time. The V gene is TRBV6-4, the J gene TRBJ2-2; D not resolved. Sequenced sample: lung tumor tissue. This receptor was obtained from a woman aged 45-65 years with non-small cell lung cancer. The CDR3 is CASSNSIDYTGELFF. The CDR3 DNA follows: TGTGCCAGCAGTAACTCTATAGATTACACCGGGGAGCTGTTTTTT.